Shown below are 19 T cell receptor beta chains from a single sample sequenced in a study of human T cells and chemical hapten exposure (dated by TCRdb to about 2021). The sample's time point label, decoded: healthy volunteer bleed at 6 weeks. Total RNA was extracted from unfractionated whole blood collected in Tempus Blood RNA tubes. Receptor libraries were prepared by RACE. Sequenced on a NextSeq 500. The raw public reads went through TCRdb reprocessing: fastp at Q25, MiXCR clone calling, in-frame beta chains kept. Rows with a matching CDR3 protein are joined into one entry that keeps the most common DNA and genes. The sample includes around 80,000 distinct CDR3 sequences, with over 7% observed a single time. The ten biggest clones cover 1.5% of the sample. Sequencing input: whole blood. The source is a male donor in good health. Some clones in this sample may be carry-over from other donors' samples.

In this sample, this clonotype turned up a few times. The CDR3 sequence is CASRGTQNTGELFF. The CDR3 DNA is TGTGCCAGCCGAGGGACGCAAAACACCGGGGAGCTGTTTTTT. This sequence joins TRBV6-1 and TRBJ2-2, with D possibly being TRBD1 or TRBD2 (5 bases each). The CDR3 has 14 residues. V was pared by 8 bases and J by 2 bases, with 12 bases between. CDR1 is MNHNS and CDR2 is SASEGT in the germline V gene.

This clonotype was seen more than once but under ten times. The chain recombines TRBV6-5 with TRBJ2-2; D remains unclear. CDR1 MNHEY and CDR2 SVGAGI come from the germline V gene. The CDR3 contains 12 residues. V lost 2 bases, J lost 5 bases, and 3 bases lay in between. The CDR3 loop is CASSYRTGELFF. CDR3 sequence (DNA): TGTGCCAGCAGTTACAGGACCGGGGAGCTGTTTTTT.

The chain uses TRBV25-1 and TRBJ2-1; 12 bases fit TRBD2. The ends lost 3 bases at V and 4 bases at J; junction bases unmatched: 4. The CDR3 has 16 amino acids. CDR1 is MGHDK and CDR2 is SYGVNS in the germline V gene. CDR3 loop: CASSDSSGRGYNEQFF. CDR3 in DNA: TGTGCCAGCAGTGATTCTAGCGGGAGGGGGTACAATGAGCAGTTCTTC.

The CDR3 DNA reads as TGCGCCAGCAGCTTCGGACTAGCGGGAGTAGAGACCCAGTACTTC. This codes for CASSFGLAGVETQYF. The gene calls are TRBV5-1 and TRBJ2-5; TRBD2 matches 13 bases. The CDR3 is made up of 15 amino acids. Trimming took 2 bases from V and 4 from J; bases not matched to a gene: 2. Germline-derived CDR1 and CDR2 are SGHRS and YFSETQ.

This clonotype showed up many times. This chain links TRBV29-1 with TRBJ1-1, with TRBD1 as a possible D gene (5 bases). Germline lookup yields CDR1 SQVTM and CDR2 ANQGSEA. Trimming took 4 bases from V and 0 from J, leaving 9 bases between them. This CDR3 spans 13 amino acids. The chain's CDR3 is CSVGGLMNTEAFF. The CDR3 coding sequence is TGCAGCGTTGGGGGACTGATGAACACTGAAGCTTTCTTT.

This clonotype was seen repeatedly, ten times or more. CDR3 in amino acids: CSARSRRETGNTIYF. CDR3 bases: TGCAGTGCTAGAAGCCGACGGGAAACTGGAAACACCATATATTTT. The rearrangement uses TRBV20-1 and TRBJ1-3; unclear D gene. Germline V CDR1 and CDR2: DFQATT, SNEGSKA (reference sequence). V lost 2 bases and J lost 2, with 13 bases in between. This CDR3 contains 15 residues.

The V call is TRBV7-2, the J call TRBJ2-7; D uncertain. The V and J ends lost 7 bases and 2 bases respectively, with 18 bases between them. In germline, CDR1 is SGHTA, CDR2 FQGNSA. The CDR3 is 15 amino acids. In DNA, the CDR3 is TGTGCCAGCAATGCCGGGCCCGTTGAACCCTACGAGCAGTACTTC. Translating it yields CASNAGPVEPYEQYF.

The chain couples TRBV5-6 to TRBJ2-2, with D hard to call. Trimming pared 4 bases from V and 1 base from J, leaving 11 bases between. The V gene's germline CDR1 is SGHDT and CDR2 YYEEEE. CDR3 size: 15 residues. The CDR3 coding sequence is TGTGCCAGCAGCGTCACGCCCGGGAACACCGGGGAGCTGTTTTTT. Amino acid sequence: CASSVTPGNTGELFF. The whole variable domain, filled in from reference TRBV5-6 and TRBJ2-2, reads DAGVTQSPTHLIKTRGQQVTLRCSPKSGHDTVSWYQQALGQGPQFIFQYYEEEERQRGNFPDRFSGHQFPNYSSELNVNALLLGDSALYLCASSVTPGNTGELFFGEGSRLTVL.

The chain combines TRBV11-2 with TRBJ2-4, with 7 bases lining up with TRBD1. CDR3 size: 15 residues. CDR1 is SGHAT, CDR2 FQNNGV, per germline. The junction had 4 bases not matched to a gene; V was cut back by 1 base and J by 4 bases. The CDR3 sequence is CASSLVRQGKNIQYF. The CDR3 DNA reads TGTGCCAGCAGCTTAGTCAGACAGGGAAAAAACATTCAGTACTTC.

This clonotype has just a few counts. CDR3 in DNA: TGTGCCAGCGCGGGGGGGACTGGGGCCAACGTCCTGACTTTC. Translated, it gives CASAGGTGANVLTF. The rearrangement links TRBV6-6 to TRBJ2-6; 9 bases are shared with TRBD2. J lost 2 bases, V lost 8 bases, and 1 base had no gene match. The CDR3 has 14 amino acids. In germline, CDR1 is MNHNY, CDR2 SVGAGI (reference sequence).

This clonotype was picked up a small number of times. V is TRBV10-3 and J is TRBJ2-1, with 7 bases fitting TRBD1. Trimming removed 7 bases from V and 4 bases from J; junction bases left unmatched: 4. This CDR3 spans 13 amino acids. Germline V gene sequence: CDR1 ENHRY, CDR2 SYGVKD. The CDR3 DNA is TGTGCCATCAAAAGACAGGGATACAATGAGCAGTTCTTC. Translated, it gives CAIKRQGYNEQFF.

This clonotype showed up just a few times. CDR3 nucleotides: TGTGCCAGCAAAATCGGGGAGGCTTTACCTTTCTTT. Amino acid sequence: CASKIGEALPFF. The V call is TRBV3-1, the J call TRBJ1-1; D unclear. V shed 7 bases and J shed 12 bases, with 18 bases lying between them. Germline V gene sequence: CDR1 LGHDT, CDR2 YNNKEL (reference sequence). There are 12 residues in the CDR3.

This clonotype appeared many times. V is TRBV6-5 and J is TRBJ2-2; D may be TRBD2 (5 bases). Germline V gene sequence: CDR1 MNHEY, CDR2 SVGAGI. The V end was cut by 7 bases, the J end by 0 bases, with 15 bases between. This CDR3 comprises 16 residues. CDR3 nucleotide sequence: TGTGCCAGCACTCCTATCTGGGAGACGAACACCGGGGAGCTGTTTTTT. It is translated as CASTPIWETNTGELFF.

This clonotype was observed at least ten times. The chain employs TRBV21-1 and TRBJ1-5; the DNA was not used to check the table's D call, TRBD1. TRBV21-1 counts as a pseudogene. This CDR3 spans 19 amino acids. The CDR3 protein is CASSKNRAWQGGINQPQHF. The DNA of the CDR3 is TGTGCCAGCAGCAAAAATAGGGCCTGGCAGGGGGGAATCAATCAGCCCCAGCATTTT.

The gene calls are TRBV29-1 and TRBJ2-7; D gene uncertain. Germline CDR1 and CDR2: SQVTM and ANQGSEA. This CDR3 comprises 12 residues. V was cut by 5 bases and J by 0 bases, with 8 bases left in between. Here the CDR3 reads CSVIQSSYEQYF. In nucleotides, the CDR3 is TGCAGCGTTATTCAGAGCTCCTACGAGCAGTACTTC.

The chain employs TRBV12-3 or TRBV12-4 and TRBJ1-1, with TRBD1 as a possible D gene (5 bases). Trimming stripped 5 bases from V and 3 bases from J, with 13 bases between. This CDR3 spans 14 amino acids. The CDR3 DNA reads TGTGCCAGCAGTCCGCCCCTGGGGGACACTGAAGCTTTCTTT. Residues: CASSPPLGDTEAFF.

DNA for the CDR3: TGTGCCAGCAGTTCCCGGGGACCGGGGGACACCATATATTTT. Protein sequence: CASSSRGPGDTIYF. The chain combines TRBV6-5 with TRBJ1-3, with D possibly matching TRBD1 (5 bases). CDR3 length: 14 residues. In germline, CDR1 is MNHEY, CDR2 SVGAGI. Trimming stripped 4 bases from V and 8 bases from J, with 15 bases between.

This clonotype was detected only once. This chain uses TRBV4-1 with TRBJ1-1, with a weak D call TRBD1 (6 bases). Germline V gives CDR1 MGHRA, CDR2 YSYEKL. With 2 bases removed from V and 0 bases from J, the gap between germline ends came to 16 bases. The CDR3 runs 17 residues. CDR3 sequence: CASSQRPVQGLNTEAFF. The CDR3 DNA sequence: TGCGCCAGCAGCCAACGCCCCGTACAGGGATTGAACACTGAAGCTTTCTTT.

The rearrangement uses TRBV5-1 and TRBJ2-7; 8 bases fit TRBD1. The J segment lost 3 bases and the V segment lost 1 base, leaving 6 bases of the junction unmatched. CDR1 is SGHRS, CDR2 YFSETQ, per germline. The CDR3 contains 15 residues. The CDR3 loop reads CASSLTPGQDYEQYF. Here the CDR3 DNA reads TGCGCCAGCAGCTTGACTCCGGGACAGGACTACGAGCAGTACTTC.